This T cell receptor beta chain was captured by sequencing in a study of identical twins. Broader study findings: Memory repertoires showed no such pattern, whereas abundant cord blood beta clonotypes carried fewer insertions. The study drew conclusions from cross-sectional statistical analysis, not from following the same donors.

V shed 0 bases, J shed 5 bases, and the junction held 4 bases outside the gene matches. The CDR3 runs 15 residues. The germline gives CDR1 PRHDT, CDR2 FYEKMQ (reference sequence). Template switching introduced a universal primer site, and the cDNA bore unique molecular identifiers. TCRdb reprocessed the 5' RACE reads with MiXCR, giving one entry per CDR3 protein. The sample carries fewer than 550,000 distinct CDR3 sequences, around 15% recorded once. Remarks on this clonotype: Its antigen is as yet unknown.

This sample was shared with a second study, whose subject was yellow fever vaccine responses in identical twins. As that report states: After vaccination, twins' T cell response reportedly seemed partly convergent, partly personalized.

This TCR came from a woman between 18 and 29 years old in good health. The rearrangement uses TRBV13 and TRBJ1-5; the match to TRBD1 covers 7 bases. Sequenced input: CD4+ T cells sorted from blood. DNA for the CDR3: TGTGCCAGCAGCTTAGGGACAGGGAGGGATCAGCCCCAGCATTTT. This translates into CASSLGTGRDQPQHF.